These T cell receptor beta chains were read from a single sample in a study of T cell repertoires in cytomegalovirus infection. TCRdb re-called the reads with MiXCR, one entry per CDR3 protein. The sample records about 920,000 distinct CDR3 sequences, roughly 31% being singletons. No antigens are known for them. The sample consisted of cultured CD8+ T cells from PBMCs, taken from culture after CMV antigen stimulation. These receptors originate from a human donor in good health (CMV status not recorded). Some clones in this sample may be carry-over from other donors' samples. Each CDR3 is given with its conserved first and last residue. D genes are given only for firm matches. The size of a clone is reported for some rows only, either as once, few or many, or as a class for expanded clones.

V,J,size,D,CDR3,DNA
TRBV12-3/TRBV12-4,TRBJ2-2,-,TRBD1,CASSSAPGQDRVVTGELFF,TGTGCCAGCAGTTCTGCTCCGGGACAGGACCGGGTTGTCACCGGGGAGCTGTTTTTT
TRBV28,TRBJ1-2,few,-,CASSFWGRGVNYGYTF,TGTGCCAGCAGTTTCTGGGGGAGGGGGGTTAACTATGGCTACACCTTC
TRBV5-8,TRBJ2-1,-,TRBD1,CASSSGGTGDNEQFF,TGTGCCAGCAGCTCGGGCGGGACAGGGGACAATGAGCAGTTCTTC
TRBV27,TRBJ2-2,few,-,CASSGANSLSGELFF,TGTGCCAGCTCCGGGGCTAACTCGCTATCCGGGGAGCTGTTTTTT
TRBV6-1,TRBJ2-7,few,-,CASSGNTYPYEQYF,TGTGCCAGCAGTGGGAACACCTACCCCTACGAGCAGTACTTC
TRBV6-5,TRBJ2-7,-,-,CATTGEYEQYF,TGTGCCACTACAGGAGAATACGAGCAGTACTTC
TRBV3-1,TRBJ1-2,-,-,CASSQARDILYGYTF,TGTGCCAGCAGCCAGGCCCGGGACATTTTATATGGCTACACCTTC
TRBV4-3,TRBJ2-1,-,TRBD1,CASSLLGQGAYNEQFF,TGCGCCAGCAGCCTTCTGGGACAGGGGGCCTACAATGAGCAGTTCTTC
TRBV12-3/TRBV12-4,TRBJ1-2,-,TRBD1,CASSFLGTADTYGYTF,TGTGCCAGCAGTTTTTTAGGGACAGCGGATACTTATGGCTACACCTTC
TRBV19,TRBJ1-5,few,-,CASSYAGGPNQPQHF,TGTGCCAGTAGTTACGCCGGGGGCCCGAATCAGCCCCAGCATTTT
TRBV7-9,TRBJ1-3,-,TRBD1,CASSSGQGISGNTIYF,TGTGCCAGCAGCTCAGGACAGGGAATTTCTGGAAACACCATATATTTT
TRBV6-1,TRBJ1-1,few,-,CASSPYISNTEAFF,TGTGCCAGCAGCCCCTATATTTCGAACACTGAAGCTTTCTTT
TRBV7-2,TRBJ1-3,-,-,CASLEGRGNTIYF,TGTGCCAGCTTAGAGGGACGAGGAAACACCATATATTTT
TRBV4-1,TRBJ1-1,-,-,CASSPLLQGNTEAFF,TGCGCCAGCAGCCCGCTACTCCAGGGGAACACTGAAGCTTTCTTT
TRBV19,TRBJ2-3,few,-,CASSFGRLDTQYF,TGTGCCAGCTCGTTCGGCCGCCTAGATACGCAGTATTTT
TRBV5-6,TRBJ2-3,few,TRBD2,CASSLPSGGMGTDTQYF,TGTGCCAGCAGCTTGCCTAGCGGGGGGATGGGGACAGATACGCAGTATTTT
TRBV7-9,TRBJ2-7,-,TRBD1,CASSYQTGAQYEQYF,TGTGCCAGCAGCTACCAGACAGGGGCCCAATACGAGCAGTACTTC
TRBV12-3/TRBV12-4,TRBJ1-2,few,-,CASSPYRDYGYTF,TGTGCCAGCAGCCCGTATAGGGACTATGGCTACACCTTC
TRBV6-5,TRBJ2-5,-,-,CASRPEMGAPGETQYF,TGTGCCAGCAGACCAGAGATGGGGGCACCAGGCGAGACCCAGTACTTC
TRBV4-1,TRBJ1-5,-,-,CASSWEGLSNQPQHF,TGCGCCAGCAGCTGGGAGGGGTTGAGCAATCAGCCCCAGCATTTT
TRBV12-3/TRBV12-4,TRBJ2-7,few,-,CASSFRVELSYEQYF,TGTGCCAGCAGTTTCAGGGTGGAGCTCTCCTACGAGCAGTACTTC
TRBV4-1,TRBJ2-2,-,TRBD2,CASSQDQGLASGELFF,TGCGCCAGCAGCCAAGATCAGGGACTAGCTTCCGGGGAGCTGTTTTTT
TRBV12-3/TRBV12-4,TRBJ2-6,many,-,CASRGTEGGPESSGANVLTF,TGTGCCAGCAGGGGGACCGAGGGGGGGCCAGAGAGCTCTGGGGCCAACGTCCTGACTTTC
TRBV2,TRBJ2-7,-,-,CASSAPDGSYEQYF,TGTGCCAGCAGCGCACCGGACGGCTCCTACGAGCAGTACTTC
TRBV7-6,TRBJ1-3,-,-,CASTPVHSGNTIYF,TGTGCCAGCACCCCGGTCCACTCTGGAAACACCATATATTTT
TRBV7-2,TRBJ1-1,many,-,CASSLESPGEAFF,TGTGCCAGCAGCTTAGAAAGCCCCGGTGAAGCTTTCTTT
TRBV7-8,TRBJ2-2,-,-,CASSLYPENTGELFF,TGTGCCAGCAGCTTATACCCAGAGAACACCGGGGAGCTGTTTTTT
TRBV7-2,TRBJ2-2,few,-,CASSLDGGRPTGELFF,TGTGCCAGCAGCTTAGATGGGGGCAGACCGACCGGGGAGCTGTTTTTT
TRBV9,TRBJ1-1,few,-,CASSASPERGAATEAFF,TGTGCCAGCAGCGCCTCCCCTGAGAGGGGGGCGGCCACTGAAGCTTTCTTT
TRBV25-1,TRBJ2-7,-,-,CASSDHDSRYEQYF,TGTGCCAGCAGTGACCATGACAGTCGGTACGAGCAGTACTTC
TRBV7-9,TRBJ2-3,-,TRBD2,CASSSVGGGFTDTQYF,TGTGCCAGCAGCTCAGTCGGGGGGGGTTTCACAGATACGCAGTATTTT
TRBV3-1,TRBJ2-2,-,TRBD1,CASSHQGQGNTGELFF,TGTGCCAGCAGCCATCAAGGACAGGGGAACACCGGGGAGCTGTTTTTT
TRBV12-3/TRBV12-4,TRBJ2-3,-,-,CASSLEGGRFTDTQYF,TGTGCCAGCAGTTTGGAGGGGGGGCGTTTCACAGATACGCAGTATTTT
TRBV20-1,TRBJ2-7,-,TRBD1,CSAGDSTYEQYF,TGCAGTGCTGGGGACAGTACCTACGAGCAGTACTTC
TRBV7-2,TRBJ1-6,few,TRBD1,CASSPMDRGDSPLHF,TGTGCCAGCAGCCCCATGGACAGGGGAGATTCACCCCTCCACTTT
TRBV7-9,TRBJ1-2,few,-,CASSPNVGSGYTF,TGTGCCAGCAGCCCCAATGTTGGGTCTGGCTACACCTTC
TRBV27,TRBJ2-3,once,-,CASSWATGFSDTQYF,TGTGCCAGCAGTTGGGCAACGGGGTTCTCAGATACGCAGTATTTT
TRBV27,TRBJ1-5,-,-,CASSSPGHNQPQHF,TGTGCCAGCAGTTCACCAGGGCACAATCAGCCCCAGCATTTT
TRBV27,TRBJ2-1,-,TRBD1,CASSLSSGGQFF,TGTGCCAGCAGTTTATCATCAGGGGGGCAGTTCTTC
TRBV4-1,TRBJ2-2,-,-,CASSQRHHENTGELFF,TGCGCCAGCAGCCAAAGACACCACGAGAACACCGGGGAGCTGTTTTTT
TRBV7-6,TRBJ2-1,few,TRBD1,CASSAGQALVNEQFF,TGTGCCAGCAGCGCGGGACAGGCTCTGGTCAATGAGCAGTTCTTC
TRBV9,TRBJ2-5,-,-,CASSAVQSGTQYF,TGTGCCAGCAGCGCCGTTCAGTCTGGGACCCAGTACTTC
TRBV6-2/TRBV6-3,TRBJ2-1,-,TRBD2,CASSYSILAGGPYNEQFF,TGTGCCAGCAGTTACTCGATCCTGGCGGGGGGACCCTACAATGAGCAGTTCTTC
TRBV29-1,TRBJ2-5,-,TRBD2,CSVVPGLEQETQYF,TGCAGCGTTGTCCCGGGACTAGAACAAGAGACCCAGTACTTC
TRBV27,TRBJ2-4,-,TRBD1,CASSTRQGESKNIQYF,TGTGCCAGCAGTACCCGACAGGGGGAGTCCAAAAACATTCAGTACTTC
TRBV7-6,TRBJ2-1,many,-,CASSLSRSDEQFF,TGTGCCAGCAGCTTGAGTAGGTCGGATGAGCAGTTCTTC
TRBV15,TRBJ1-5,-,-,CATSRDRGFGNQPQHF,TGTGCCACCAGCAGAGACAGGGGTTTTGGCAATCAGCCCCAGCATTTT
TRBV7-9,TRBJ2-7,-,TRBD1,CASSLAGQGDPEQYF,TGTGCCAGCAGCTTAGCAGGACAGGGGGATCCCGAGCAGTACTTC